This T cell receptor (beta chain) was sequenced for a study of blood T cell repertoires in COVID-19. Looking at the study overall: Specimens from acute and convalescent COVID-19 originated in the United States, Italy and Spain. PBMCs, B-cell-depleted T cells, or T cells provided the cDNA or gDNA that made up the material.

Seattle researchers signed up patients amid active infection and tracked them longitudinally. In the authors' methods: The authors estimated nucleated cell counts from reference gene primer amplification. Assay used: immunoSEQ multiplex PCR; TCRdb lists only in-frame clones, some missing. D and trimming were read from the DNA, whereas the V and J calls and clone size are those reported in that table. This table has roughly 200,000 clones, approximately 84% appearing once. This clone is a singleton in its sample. The TCR sequence derives from a woman older than 75 with COVID-19, enrolled during active disease. Sample: peripheral blood.

CDR3 nucleotide sequence: TGTGCCATCAGTGCGGGTGCCCTCTTGAGCTCCTACAATGAGCAGTTCTTC. Protein sequence: CAISAGALLSSYNEQFF. The chain is built from TRBV10-3 and TRBJ2-1, with D unresolved. Germline CDR1 and CDR2: ENHRY and SYGVKD. This CDR3 region has 17 residues. Trimming left V 4 bases short and J 0 bases short, with 16 bases between.